One and the same sample provided the 20 T cell receptor beta chains below, sequenced in a study of cytomegalovirus exposure and HLA in healthy donors. TCRdb keeps only in-frame clones here, not all; method: immunoSEQ multiplex PCR. The sample lists some 84,000 clones; roughly 91% were seen once. Source material: PBMCs. Receptors originate from a man younger than 45 in good health and CMV-seronegative.

The count of this clone is one. This chain joins TRBV7-2 and TRBJ2-3; D uncertain. The V gene lost 1 base and the J gene lost 6 bases, with 8 bases spanning the gap. This CDR3 comprises 13 residues. Germline-derived CDR1 and CDR2 are SGHTA and FQGNSA. In DNA, the CDR3 is TGTGCCAGCAGCTTAGTTGCGGCGGATACGCAGTATTTT. As protein: CASSLVAADTQYF. The whole variable domain, remainder taken from reference TRBV7-2 and TRBJ2-3, is GAGVSQSPSNKVTEKGKDVELRCDPISGHTALYWYRQSLGQGLEFLIYFQGNSAPDKSGLPSDRFSAERTGGSVSTLTIQRTQQEDSAVYLCASSLVAADTQYFGPGTRLTVL.

This chain links TRBV10-3 with TRBJ2-5, with 10 bases that match TRBD2. CDR1 ENHRY and CDR2 SYGVKD come from the germline V gene. There are 16 residues in the CDR3. With V trimmed by 3 bases and J by 5 bases, 9 bases remained unmatched. The CDR3 bases are TGTGCCATCAGTGAATCGCTAGCGGGGGAGGGGGAGACCCAGTACTTC. Protein sequence: CAISESLAGEGETQYF.

This clone has a count of ten or more. The rearrangement links TRBV4-1 to TRBJ1-5, with TRBD1 identical over 7 bases. In germline, CDR1 is MGHRA, CDR2 YSYEKL. Losses at the gene ends were 6 bases for V and 3 bases for J; bases not matched to a gene: 11. This CDR3 is 16 amino acids long. CDR3 coding DNA: TGCGCCAGCAGGCACACAGGGGAAGGGGACAATCAGCCCCAGCATTTT. It is translated as CASRHTGEGDNQPQHF.

V is TRBV5-8 and J is TRBJ2-7; TRBD2 matches at 15 bases. Germline trimming cut 4 bases from V and 4 bases from J; bases unmatched to any gene: 6. Germline V lookup: CDR1 SGHTS, CDR2 YDEGEE. CDR3 length equals 16 residues. The CDR3 DNA reads as TGTGCCAGCAGCAGGGGACTAGCGGGGGGACTTTACGAGCAGTACTTC. Its translation is CASSRGLAGGLYEQYF.

V is TRBV6-5 and J is TRBJ2-5; 8 bases line up with TRBD1. Germline V gene sequence: CDR1 MNHEY, CDR2 SVGAGI. The CDR3 length is 16 residues. V was pared by 2 bases and J by 5 bases, with 10 bases of the junction left unmatched. CDR3 DNA: TGTGCCAGCAGTTACGCTCGGACAGGGAGAGGCGAGACCCAGTACTTC. Amino acid sequence: CASSYARTGRGETQYF.

The chain carries TRBV18 and TRBJ1-1, with 11 bases matching TRBD1. Germline assignment: CDR1 KGHSH and CDR2 LQKENI. Trimming took 8 bases from V and 4 from J; bases not matched to a gene: 0. This CDR3 comprises 12 residues. The CDR3 spells CASGTGGTEAFF. The CDR3 DNA reads as TGTGCCAGCGGGACAGGGGGCACTGAAGCTTTCTTT.

The V gene is TRBV4-1, the J gene TRBJ2-2, with D perhaps TRBD1 (6 bases). CDR3 size: 15 residues. Per germline, CDR1 MGHRA and CDR2 YSYEKL. V lost 2 bases to trimming and J lost 3 bases, with 10 bases between them. The CDR3 coding sequence is TGCGCCAGCAGCCAATTTCACAGGGACACCGGGGAGCTGTTTTTT. Its protein product is CASSQFHRDTGELFF.

This sequence joins TRBV11-2 and TRBJ2-7, with 14 bases fitting TRBD2. Per the germline V gene, CDR1 is SGHAT and CDR2 is FQNNGV. V dropped 5 bases and J dropped 3; count of bases not matched to a gene: 6. This CDR3 contains 16 residues. CDR3 sequence (DNA): TGTGCCAGCAGCCCGAGACTAGCGGGAGGGGTCTACGAGCAGTACTTC. It is translated as CASSPRLAGGVYEQYF. Full variable domain (remainder filled in from reference TRBV11-2 and TRBJ2-7): EAGVAQSPRYKIIEKRQSVAFWCNPISGHATLYWYQQILGQGPKLLIQFQNNGVVDDSQLPKDRFSAERLKGVDSTLKIQPAKLEDSAVYLCASSPRLAGGVYEQYFGPGTRLTVT.

The chain links TRBV28 to TRBJ1-1; 8 nucleotides align to TRBD1. This CDR3 is 17 amino acids long. Per germline, CDR1 MDHEN and CDR2 SYDVKM. The V segment lost 2 bases and the J segment 8 bases; nucleotides outside the gene matches: 16. The CDR3 DNA follows: TGTGCCAGCAGTTTAACCCAAGGCGCAGGGGGCGGATTAGAAGCTTTCTTT. Amino acids: CASSLTQGAGGGLEAFF.

The rearrangement links TRBV28 to TRBJ1-2; D not certain. Trimming removed 4 bases at V and 3 bases at J, with 18 bases between. CDR1 is MDHEN and CDR2 is SYDVKM in the germline V gene. CDR3 length: 16 residues. The CDR3 here is CASSSMAEVGDYGYTF. CDR3 nucleotide sequence: TGTGCCAGCAGTTCCATGGCGGAAGTGGGAGACTATGGCTACACCTTC.

This chain uses TRBV28 with TRBJ1-6, with no clear D. The CDR3 has 15 residues. The V end lost 5 bases, the J end lost 1 base, and 9 bases lay between the germline ends. The germline V gene encodes CDR1 MDHEN and CDR2 SYDVKM. CDR3 in amino acids: CASSPSGSYNSPLHF. The CDR3 DNA sequence: TGTGCCAGCAGTCCCTCGGGATCCTATAATTCACCCCTCCACTTT.

J is TRBJ2-3 and V is TRBV5-8; 8 nucleotides line up with TRBD1. The CDR3 loop spans 17 amino acids. Trimming took 0 bases from V and 4 from J; bases not matched to a gene: 10. Germline CDR1 SGHTS, CDR2 YDEGEE. The CDR3 DNA reads as TGTGCCAGCAGCTTGGGGGGTCACAGGGGGAGCGCAGATACGCAGTATTTT. This encodes CASSLGGHRGSADTQYF. Filled out from reference TRBV5-8 and TRBJ2-3, the complete variable domain reads EAGVTQSPTHLIKTRGQQATLRCSPISGHTSVYWYQQALGLGLQFLLWYDEGEERNRGNFPPRFSGRQFPNYSSELNVNALELEDSALYLCASSLGGHRGSADTQYFGPGTRLTVL.

The chain combines TRBV6-1 with TRBJ2-4, with TRBD1 matching 8 bases. Germline assignment: CDR1 MNHNS and CDR2 SASEGT. V lost 3 bases and J lost 6; bases outside the gene matches: 4. There are 14 residues in the CDR3. CDR3 sequence (DNA): TGTGCCAGCAGTGACAGGGGGCGGGGAAACATTCAGTACTTC. This codes for CASSDRGRGNIQYF.

The gene calls are TRBV6-5 and TRBJ2-7; 12 bases line up with TRBD2. Trimming removed 5 bases from V and 5 bases from J; junction bases left unmatched: 7. The CDR3 is 15 amino acids. CDR1 is MNHEY and CDR2 is SVGAGI in the germline V gene. CDR3 loop: CASSASGRVLDEQYF. In DNA form, the CDR3 reads TGTGCCAGCAGTGCTAGCGGGAGGGTCTTGGACGAGCAGTACTTC.

The J gene is TRBJ1-1, the V gene TRBV5-4; 8 nucleotides align to TRBD1. The CDR3 runs to 12 residues. CDR1 and CDR2 (germline): SGHNT, YYREEE (reference sequence). Losses at the gene ends were 4 bases for V and 8 bases for J; bases not matched to a gene: 4. The CDR3 here is CASSTGQGEAFF. The CDR3 coding sequence is TGTGCCAGCAGCACAGGACAGGGCGAAGCTTTCTTT.

The chain recombines TRBV6-1 with TRBJ1-4; D might be TRBD1 (5 bases). The CDR3 loop spans 15 amino acids. The V gene lost 4 bases and the J gene lost 7 bases, with 16 bases spanning the gap. Germline V gene data show CDR1 as MNHNS and CDR2 as SASEGT. The chain's CDR3 is CASSGGHSGGEKLFF. CDR3 in DNA: TGTGCCAGCAGTGGAGGACACTCCGGTGGTGAAAAACTGTTTTTT.

This clone turned up a few times. The gene calls are TRBV4-2 and TRBJ2-7, with a possible D match to TRBD1 (6 bases). The ends were cut back, 4 bases at V and 3 bases at J, with 13 bases in the middle. Germline loops: CDR1 LGHNA, CDR2 YNFKEQ. There are 14 residues in the CDR3. The CDR3 loop reads CASSPTGLVYEQYF. DNA for the CDR3: TGTGCCAGCAGCCCAACAGGGTTGGTCTACGAGCAGTACTTC.

This sequence joins TRBV10-2 and TRBJ2-6; D is uncertain. Trimming cost V 8 bases and J 4 bases, with 9 bases left between them. CDR3 length: 13 amino acids. Germline V gives CDR1 WSHSY, CDR2 SAAADI. The CDR3 loop is CASFLSGANVLTF. The CDR3 DNA reads TGCGCCAGCTTCCTCTCGGGGGCCAACGTCCTGACTTTC.

This clone was detected a few times. The chain combines TRBV11-2 with TRBJ2-3; 9 bases agree with TRBD2. The CDR3 extends over 15 amino acids. V trimming: 4 bases; J trimming: 4 bases; junction bases outside the gene matches: 6. Germline CDR1 and CDR2: SGHAT and FQNNGV. This CDR3 is CASSSGGRVADTQYF. CDR3 coding DNA: TGTGCCAGCAGCTCTGGCGGGAGGGTGGCAGATACGCAGTATTTT. Together with reference TRBV11-2 and TRBJ2-3, the CDR3 gives the full variable domain: EAGVAQSPRYKIIEKRQSVAFWCNPISGHATLYWYQQILGQGPKLLIQFQNNGVVDDSQLPKDRFSAERLKGVDSTLKIQPAKLEDSAVYLCASSSGGRVADTQYFGPGTRLTVL.

J is TRBJ2-7 and V is TRBV6-6, with 11 bases identical to TRBD2. The V and J ends lost 6 bases and 3 bases, in that order; junction bases with no gene match: 7. CDR1 is MNHNY, CDR2 SVGAGI, per germline (reference sequence). The CDR3 consists of 15 residues. In DNA, the CDR3 is TGTGCCAGCAGACCCGAGGGACTAGCGGTCTACGAGCAGTACTTC. This encodes CASRPEGLAVYEQYF.